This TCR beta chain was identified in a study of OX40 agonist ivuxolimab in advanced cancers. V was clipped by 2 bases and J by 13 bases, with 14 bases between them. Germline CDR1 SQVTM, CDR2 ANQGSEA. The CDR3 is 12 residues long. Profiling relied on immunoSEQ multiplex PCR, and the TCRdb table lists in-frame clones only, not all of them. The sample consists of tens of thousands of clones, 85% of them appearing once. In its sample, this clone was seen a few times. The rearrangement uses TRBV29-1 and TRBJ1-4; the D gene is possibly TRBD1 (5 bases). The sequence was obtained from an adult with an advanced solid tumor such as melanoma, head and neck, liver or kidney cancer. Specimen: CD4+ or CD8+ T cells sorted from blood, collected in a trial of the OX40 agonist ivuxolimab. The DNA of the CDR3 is TGCAGCGTTGAAAAGCAGGGAACTGGACTGTTTTTT. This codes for CSVEKQGTGLFF.